The source of this T cell receptor beta chain is a study of early T cells in non-severe SARS-CoV-2 infection listed by TCRdb under 2021. As for the study more broadly: Because TCR sequencing was done on bulk RNA from unsorted whole blood, the alpha and beta chains could not be paired.

Overall study results and their limits: Matching against VDJdb was skewed toward anti-spike CD8 responses, likely underestimated virus-specific expansions, and missed private and CD4 specificities.

The germline V gene (reference sequence) yields LGHDT for CDR1 and YNNKEL for CDR2. V is clipped by 3 bases and J by 6 bases, and the sequence between their germline boundaries is 12 bases long. The CDR3 has 15 amino acids, counting the end cysteine and phenylalanine. The sequence is cut down to CDR3 DNA, 45 bases in frame from base 1. Libraries were built with 5' RACE. TCRdb lists the instrument as NextSeq 500. In the TCR library protocol, unique molecular identifiers were attached to individual cDNA molecules to correct for PCR bias and sequencing error. Sequencing covered both TCR alpha and beta chains, and within each sample the abundances of alpha and beta sequences were tightly co-correlated. The original pipeline was this. Decombinator V4 was used to annotate the V gene, J gene and CDR3 of the TCR sequences. Expanded TCRs were defined as changing significantly between any two time points under a Poisson model with p below 0.0001. Abundances of TCRs were expressed as counts per million after normalisation to the total number of TCRs sequenced in each sample. MAIT TCRs were defined by TRAV1-2 paired with TRAJ12, TRAJ20 or TRAJ33, and iNKT TCRs by TRAV10 paired with TRAJ18. VDJdb, accessed on 1 November 2021, was searched for TCRs annotated for CMV, EBV and SARS-CoV-2, and TCRs annotated for more than one antigen were excluded. The public sequencing data were trimmed at Q25 with fastp and processed into clonotypes with MiXCR by TCRdb, which kept only in-frame beta chains. All rows with the same CDR3 protein become a single entry with the most common DNA and genes. Here the V and J calls rest on TCRdb's processing, not on the authors' analysis. For this sample there are 50,000 to 80,000 distinct CDR3 sequences; 4.9% appear just once. The ten largest clones take up just under 5% of the sample.

The study was a case-control design nested within a healthcare worker cohort in London, UK, with weekly nasopharyngeal swab PCR tests and blood sampling. Healthcare workers were recruited between 23 and 31 March 2020, during the week of the UK lockdown, and were followed weekly for up to roughly 15 weeks. As for this clonotype: Its antigen remains undetermined. Per-base quality was not reported, and no clone a single base away is much larger than it.

The sequenced material came from whole blood. The chain is assembled from TRBV3-1 and TRBJ2-6; the D gene assignment is ambiguous. The clonotype was recovered from an adult who was a healthcare worker with PCR-confirmed SARS-CoV-2 infection or an uninfected control (not recorded which). The DNA is TGTGCCAGCAGCCAGGCCTGGGATAAGGCCAACGTCCTGACTTTC. This translates into CASSQAWDKANVLTF.